Following are 18 T cell receptor beta chains from one sample sequenced in a study of regulatory T cells in long-lasting Graves disease (TCRdb year 2021). The time point label of this sample denotes: persistent/refractory GD, antithyroid drugs over 5 years with positive TRAb. For both TCR sequencing and RNA sequencing, RNA was extracted from PBMCs in TRIzol. Library preparation used multiplex PCR. Instrument on record: Illumina HiSeq 4000. To build TCR beta libraries, CDR3 regions were amplified by Arm-PCR using iRepertoire HTBI primers. TCRdb reanalyzed the raw reads on its own, using fastp at Q25 for trimming and MiXCR for clone calling, and kept in-frame beta chains. A single entry per CDR3 protein holds the most common genes and DNA from its merged rows. This sample gives about 470,000 distinct CDR3 sequences in total; roughly 20% of them show up just once. Over 7.5% of the sample goes to the ten largest clones.

The starting material was peripheral blood mononuclear cells (PBMCs), obtained when the disease was refractory, from a patient treated with antithyroid drugs. The receptor source for this set is a female donor with Graves disease.

This clonotype was detected many times. The CDR3 reads CSARTSASGYEQYF. CDR3 nucleotide sequence: TGCAGTGCTAGAACTAGCGCATCCGGCTACGAGCAGTACTTC. This chain connects TRBV20-1 to TRBJ2-7; TRBD2 agrees at 7 bases. Germline V gene data show CDR1 as DFQATT and CDR2 as SNEGSKA (reference sequence). This CDR3 is 14 amino acids long. Trimming took 2 bases from V and 3 from J; bases not matched to a gene: 7.

This CDR3 reads CSVGTGDSNQPQHF. In nucleotides, the CDR3 is TGCAGCGTAGGGACAGGGGATAGCAATCAGCCCCAGCATTTT. The chain carries TRBV29-1 and TRBJ1-5; 10 positions agree with TRBD1. Trimming took 6 bases from V and 0 from J; bases not matched to a gene: 2. The germline gives CDR1 SQVTM, CDR2 ANQGSEA. This CDR3 region has 14 residues.

J is TRBJ2-2 and V is TRBV5-1; D gene ambiguous. V lost 2 bases, J lost 5 bases, and 7 bases lay in between. Germline assignment: CDR1 SGHRS and CDR2 YFSETQ. CDR3 length: 13 amino acids. CDR3: CASSFAATGELFF. The CDR3 nucleotides are TGCGCCAGCAGCTTCGCGGCAACCGGGGAGCTGTTTTTT.

As for this clonotype: A read error may explain this, as a much larger clone is one base away. The chain employs TRBV6-1 and TRBJ2-7; 8 bases match TRBD2. Trimming removed 6 bases from V and 2 bases from J; junction bases left unmatched: 6. The CDR3 spans 14 residues. In germline, CDR1 is MNHNS, CDR2 SASEGT. CDR3 sequence reads: CASSGPAGAYEQYF. The CDR3 DNA follows: TGTGCCAGCAGCGGACCAGCGGGAGCCTACGAGCAGTACTTC.

The rearrangement joins TRBV6-9 to TRBJ2-3; 8 positions agree with TRBD1. Germline V gives CDR1 MNHGY, CDR2 SVAAGI. The trim removed 4 bases at V and 0 bases at J, leaving 3 bases unmatched. This CDR3 is 15 amino acids long. CDR3 sequence reads: CASSFWDRSTDTQYF. The CDR3 coding sequence is TGTGCCAGCAGTTTTTGGGACAGGAGCACAGATACGCAGTATTTT.

The chain recombines TRBV7-9 with TRBJ2-7, with D tentatively TRBD1 (6 bases). The CDR3 has 14 residues. The V gene's germline CDR1 is SEHNR and CDR2 FQNEAQ (reference sequence). V was pared by 4 bases and J by 6 bases, with 16 bases between. CDR3 coding DNA: TGTGCCAGCAGCTCCTCCGGGACACAAAGCGAGCAGTACTTC. Protein product: CASSSSGTQSEQYF.

This clonotype was counted only a few times. The chain couples TRBV29-1 to TRBJ2-7; 7 nucleotides line up with TRBD2. Trimming took 6 bases from V and 1 from J; bases not matched to a gene: 6. Germline V gene lookup returns CDR1 SQVTM and CDR2 ANQGSEA. The CDR3 totals 13 residues. In DNA form, the CDR3 reads TGCAGCGTGGGGGGACTAAGTTCCTACGAGCAGTACTTC. It translates to CSVGGLSSYEQYF.

This clonotype was recorded at least ten times. This chain links TRBV27 with TRBJ2-7; D unclear. The germline V and J ends were trimmed by 0 bases and 6 bases, with 12 bases remaining between them. The germline V gene encodes CDR1 MNHEY and CDR2 SMNVEV (reference sequence). The CDR3 is 14 amino acids. The CDR3 DNA is TGTGCCAGCAGTTTATCGCTAGACTTTGGCGAGCAGTACTTC. It encodes CASSLSLDFGEQYF.

CDR3 coding DNA: TGTGCCAGCAGTTTCTCACGACAGGGAAATGAGCAGTTCTTC. Protein: CASSFSRQGNEQFF. The V and J genes are TRBV6-8 and TRBJ2-1; 7 positions agree with TRBD1. The CDR3 has 14 amino acids. V shed 4 bases, J shed 7 bases, and the junction held 7 bases outside the gene matches. Germline V gene sequence: CDR1 MNHGY, CDR2 SAAAGT.

The gene calls are TRBV9 and TRBJ1-1, with D perhaps TRBD1 (5 bases). Trimming cost V 2 bases and J 6 bases, with 14 bases left between them. Germline lookup yields CDR1 SGDLS and CDR2 YYNGEE. This CDR3 region has 14 residues. The CDR3 DNA reads TGTGCCAGCAGCGTCGACAGCCTCATAGCTGAAGCTTTCTTT. Amino acid sequence: CASSVDSLIAEAFF.

The chain links TRBV7-2 to TRBJ1-1; D perhaps matches TRBD1 (5 bases). Trimming removed 5 bases from V and 4 bases from J, with 17 bases in between. Germline V gene lookup returns CDR1 SGHTA and CDR2 FQGNSA. There are 15 residues in the CDR3. The CDR3 bases are TGTGCCAGCAGCCCGCGGGGACCGACGGGCACTGAAGCTTTCTTT. It is translated as CASSPRGPTGTEAFF. The whole variable domain, remainder taken from reference TRBV7-2 and TRBJ1-1, is GAGVSQSPSNKVTEKGKDVELRCDPISGHTALYWYRQSLGQGLEFLIYFQGNSAPDKSGLPSDRFSAERTGGSVSTLTIQRTQQEDSAVYLCASSPRGPTGTEAFFGQGTRLTVV.

Concerning this clonotype: At one end the junction does not follow the germline gene, possibly because of a read error. The chain employs TRBV30 and TRBJ1-1; 7 bases align to TRBD1. Germline lookup yields CDR1 GTSNPN and CDR2 SVGIG (reference sequence). This CDR3 region has 13 residues. As DNA, the CDR3 is TGTGCCTGGAGTAGGGGGCGGCGCACTGAAGCTCTCTTT. As protein: CAWSRGRRTEALF.

This clonotype was observed at least ten times. The V gene is TRBV20-1, the J gene TRBJ2-7; TRBD2 aligns across 11 bases. Germline trimming cut 0 bases from V and 2 bases from J; bases unmatched to any gene: 12. This CDR3 contains 18 residues. Germline V gene lookup returns CDR1 DFQATT and CDR2 SNEGSKA (reference sequence). In DNA form, the CDR3 reads TGCAGTGCTAGAGATCCAAACACACCGGGACTAGCGGCCTACGAGCAGTACTTC. This gives the protein CSARDPNTPGLAAYEQYF.

The sample holds many counts of this clonotype. The rearrangement joins TRBV29-1 to TRBJ1-2; no reliable D call. This CDR3 has 12 amino acids. V was cut by 0 bases and J by 4 bases, with 6 bases left in between. The germline gives CDR1 SQVTM, CDR2 ANQGSEA. DNA of the CDR3: TGCAGCGTTGAAGACAGTCTCTATGGCTACACCTTC. Amino acids: CSVEDSLYGYTF.

The chain uses TRBV3-1 and TRBJ2-7, with TRBD2 matching 7 bases. The CDR3 spans 16 residues. The germline gives CDR1 LGHDT, CDR2 YNNKEL (reference sequence). V shed 0 bases and J 3 bases; nucleotides not matched to a gene: 8. For the CDR3, the DNA is TGTGCCAGCAGCCAAGAGCCTAGCGGATTATACTACGAGCAGTACTTC. This translates into CASSQEPSGLYYEQYF.

This clonotype showed up many times. The chain has TRBV28 and TRBJ1-2; no clear D. The CDR3 extends over 14 amino acids. Germline lookup yields CDR1 MDHEN and CDR2 SYDVKM. The ends were cut back, 6 bases at V and 1 base at J, with 12 bases in the middle. The CDR3, as DNA: TGTGCCAGCAGCCAGATGGAAATTAACTATGGCTACACCTTC. This codes for CASSQMEINYGYTF.

This clonotype was recorded at least ten times. The chain uses TRBV28 and TRBJ2-7; D call uncertain. Trimming removed 7 bases at V and 3 bases at J, with 19 bases between. The germline gives CDR1 MDHEN, CDR2 SYDVKM. This CDR3 region has 15 residues. DNA for the CDR3: TGTGCCAGCACCTTGGCTCCCCGGGCCGACTACGAGCAGTACTTC. Its translation: CASTLAPRADYEQYF.

This clonotype has more than one count but fewer than ten. This chain uses TRBV20-1 with TRBJ2-5; weak D call: TRBD2 (6 bases). This CDR3 comprises 14 residues. The germline V and J ends were trimmed by 5 bases and 2 bases, with 15 bases remaining between them. CDR1 is DFQATT and CDR2 is SNEGSKA in the germline V gene (reference sequence). The CDR3 spells CSADGPGGQETQYF. Written as DNA, the CDR3 is TGCAGTGCTGACGGTCCCGGGGGTCAAGAGACCCAGTACTTC.